This TCR beta chain was recorded in a study of shared clonotypes between healthy human individuals. This clone appeared once. Produced via immunoSEQ multiplex PCR; TCRdb's table is partial and in-frame only. The sample consists of roughly 640,000 clones, around 67% of them appearing once. The sequencing input was memory CD4+ T cells sorted from blood. Subset specified: CD45RA-negative fraction. This TCR derives from a woman in her twenties or thirties in good health.

The CDR3: CASSKQESSGNTIYF. DNA of the CDR3: TGTGCCAGCAGTAAGCAGGAGAGCTCTGGAAACACCATATATTTT. The V and J genes are TRBV2 and TRBJ1-3; D gene unclear. Trimming took off 5 bases at V and 0 bases at J, with 11 bases between the two ends. The CDR3 covers 15 residues. Germline V gene lookup returns CDR1 SNHLY and CDR2 FYNNEI.